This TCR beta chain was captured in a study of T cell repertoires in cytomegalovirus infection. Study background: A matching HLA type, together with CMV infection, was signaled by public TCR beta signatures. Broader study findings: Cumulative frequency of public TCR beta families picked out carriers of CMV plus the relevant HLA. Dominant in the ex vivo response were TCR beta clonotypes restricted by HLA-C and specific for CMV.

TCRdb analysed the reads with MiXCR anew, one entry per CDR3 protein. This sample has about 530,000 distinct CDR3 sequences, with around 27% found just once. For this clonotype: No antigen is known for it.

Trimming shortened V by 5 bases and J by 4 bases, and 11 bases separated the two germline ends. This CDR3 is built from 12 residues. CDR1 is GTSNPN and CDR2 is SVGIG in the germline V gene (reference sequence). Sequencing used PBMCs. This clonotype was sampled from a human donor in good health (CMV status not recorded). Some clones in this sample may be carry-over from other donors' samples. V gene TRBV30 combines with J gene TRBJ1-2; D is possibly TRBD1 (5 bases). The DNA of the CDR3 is TGTGCCTGGTACAGGACCCCCTATGGCTACACCTTC. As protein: CAWYRTPYGYTF.